The source of this T cell receptor beta chain is a study of control samples from healthy donors and cancer patients (dated by TCRdb to between 2020 and 2021). The protocol used for the library was the immunoSEQ multiplex PCR assay. Sourced from immuneACCESS, this table was stored by TCRdb with only in-frame sequences that have V and J called. A share of the clones is absent; for the studies checked, an unresolved V gene accounts for under half, and the remainder has no known explanation. Counted in this sample were tens of thousands of clones; around nine tenths of them appeared once. Approximately 40% of the sample rests with the top ten. Concerning this clone: Its recognized antigen is unknown. No base quality values were provided; no much bigger clone lies one nucleotide off.

The sequenced sample consisted of PBMCs. This receptor was obtained from a man aged 50-60 years with head and neck cancer.

The CDR3 region has the sequence CASSPGGAGGNTIYF. Read as DNA, the sequence is TGTGCCAGCAGTCCCGGGGGGGCGGGCGGAAACACCATATATTTT. The chain couples TRBV28 to TRBJ1-3; D gene: possibly TRBD1, on 6 matching bases. The CDR3 has 15 amino acids, counting the end cysteine and phenylalanine. This entry keeps only the CDR3 DNA: 45 bases, framed from base 1. Per the germline V gene, MDHEN is the CDR1 and SYDVKM is the CDR2. Trimming at the junction amounts to 5 bases on V and 4 bases on J, and the germline ends lie 15 bases apart.